This T cell receptor (beta chain) was recovered during a study of spatial heterogeneity in lung cancer. Germline CDR1 reads SGHRS; CDR2 reads YFSETQ. The length of the CDR3 is 12 residues. V shed 2 bases and J shed 6 bases, with 5 bases lying between them. Regarding this clonotype: A library prepared for alpha chains yielded this beta chain as an off-target read; its size is of little meaning.

Time point described: sample taken at primary tumor resection. Sequencing covered unsorted whole RNA taken from tumor, nontumor lung or frozen PBMC. 72 TRACERx patients with early, untreated non-small cell lung cancer donated samples. Unique molecular identifiers, one per molecule, were present on every TCR cDNA molecule. TCRdb independently ran MiXCR on the 5' RACE reads; one entry per CDR3 protein. The profile shows 4,400 or so distinct CDR3 sequences, roughly 50% of them singletons. The material sequenced was PBMCs, taken at surgery. J is TRBJ2-2 and V is TRBV5-1; D remains ambiguous. This clonotype was sampled from a female donor with early-stage non-small cell lung cancer. CDR3: CASSFRAGELFF. The CDR3 DNA reads TGCGCCAGCAGCTTTAGGGCCGGGGAGCTGTTTTTT.